The 29 T cell receptor beta chains in this list originate from one sample, sequenced in a study of CXCR3-negative and CXCR3-positive naive CD8 T cells (dated by TCRdb to between 2017 and 2020). The full study reports these points: Compared with CXCR3-negative naive cells, CXCR3-positive naive cells had TRB CDR3s with higher hydrophobicity (lower Kidera factor 4), lower energy, and higher strength and volume indices.

Sequenced using a NextSeq 550. The Human TCR Profiling Kit (MiLaboratory) was used to make UMI-labeled 5' RACE TRB cDNA libraries. TCRdb reprocessed the reads, reporting each CDR3 protein sequence once and no DNA. The sample table on file contains around 84,000 distinct CDR3 sequences. The ten top clones hold about 0.8% of the sample. The antigens for these receptors are not known. The sequenced sample consisted of naive CXCR3+ CD8+ T cells from blood. Explained via the paper, the cell subset or site label denotes: CD45RO-CCR7+CD27+CD95- naive CD8+ T cells expressing CXCR3 (TNR3+). These receptors originate from a human donor in good health. Some clones in this sample may be carry-over from other donors' samples.

This chain uses TRBV12-3 or TRBV12-4 with TRBJ2-7. The CDR3 is made up of 11 amino acids. The chain's CDR3 is CASAETYEQYF.

The chain has TRBV5-1 and TRBJ2-7; TCRdb's D call, TRBD1, is unchecked because there is no DNA. Germline V gene sequence: CDR1 SGHRS, CDR2 YFSETQ. This CDR3 region has 13 residues. CDR3 amino acids: CASSGTGGYEQYF.

This chain connects TRBV29-1 to TRBJ2-5; TCRdb returns TRBD1, unconfirmable since there is no DNA. Germline-derived CDR1 and CDR2 are SQVTM and ANQGSEA. This CDR3 is built from 14 residues. Here the CDR3 reads CSIEDDRVWETQYF.

The gene calls are TRBV2 and TRBJ2-7. Germline CDR1 reads SNHLY; CDR2 reads FYNNEI. This CDR3 contains 12 residues. The CDR3 sequence is CATKTSWYEQYF.

This chain links TRBV11-2 with TRBJ2-7; TCRdb selects TRBD1, and the lack of DNA leaves this call unchecked. Germline CDR1 reads SGHAT; CDR2 reads FQNNGV. CDR3 length: 17 residues. CDR3 region: CASSPPWVGIVEHEQYF.

The gene calls are TRBV28 and TRBJ2-7; TCRdb proposes TRBD1, but this gene call is untestable without DNA. Germline lookup yields CDR1 MDHEN and CDR2 SYDVKM. The CDR3 totals 14 residues. The chain's CDR3 is CASSLPDRTDEQYF.

The chain carries TRBV28 and TRBJ2-2; TCRdb lists TRBD2, though no DNA is available to test this call. CDR1 MDHEN and CDR2 SYDVKM come from the germline V gene. This CDR3 has 14 amino acids. Here the CDR3 reads CASSLAGGIGELFF.

CDR3 sequence reads: CASSQVQANNYEQYF. J is TRBJ2-7 and V is TRBV4-1. The germline CDR1 and CDR2 sequences are MGHRA and YSYEKL. This CDR3 has 15 residues.

The CDR3 sequence: CASRYHQGPYEQYF. The V gene is TRBV6-2 or TRBV6-3, the J gene TRBJ2-7. CDR1 and CDR2 (germline): MNHEY, SVGEGT. There are 14 residues in the CDR3.

This sequence joins TRBV7-3 and TRBJ2-1. There are 16 residues in the CDR3. Germline lookup yields CDR1 SGHTA and CDR2 FQGTGA. The CDR3 region is CASSWTRRGSYNEQFF.

The chain employs TRBV29-1 and TRBJ2-3. This CDR3 contains 13 residues. Germline V gene sequence: CDR1 SQVTM, CDR2 ANQGSEA. CDR3: CSVERGLPDTQYF.

The CDR3 spells CASSPYTGGAYNEQYF. The rearrangement joins TRBV5-1 to TRBJ2-7; there is no DNA to check the TCRdb D call of TRBD1. This CDR3 spans 16 amino acids. Germline values: CDR1 SGHRS, CDR2 YFSETQ.

The chain couples TRBV28 to TRBJ2-7; the TRBD1 assignment by TCRdb is unverifiable without DNA. The CDR3 extends over 16 amino acids. The V gene's germline CDR1 is MDHEN and CDR2 SYDVKM. CDR3: CASSLGGGQGDYEQYF.

The chain joins TRBV10-2 to TRBJ1-2; TCRdb names TRBD1, which stays unverified in the absence of DNA. Germline CDR1 is WSHSY and CDR2 is SAAADI. CDR3 length: 18 amino acids. CDR3 sequence reads: CASSESDSYTGNVFGYTF.

The V gene is TRBV21-1, the J gene TRBJ2-7. TRBV21-1 is tagged as a pseudogene. The CDR3 has 14 amino acids. The CDR3: CASNTEKQGYEQYF.

This chain connects TRBV11-3 to TRBJ2-3. The length of the CDR3 is 13 residues. Germline V gene sequence: CDR1 SGHNT, CDR2 YENEEA. This CDR3 reads CASSSPNTDTQYF. Drawing the rest from reference TRBV11-3 and TRBJ2-3, the complete variable domain is EAGVVQSPRYKIIEKKQPVAFWCNPISGHNTLYWYLQNLGQGPELLIRYENEEAVDDSQLPKDRFSAERLKGVDSTLKIQPAELGDSAVYLCASSSPNTDTQYFGPGTRLTVL.

CDR3 amino acids: CASTPREKMTGSVRGYTF. This rearrangement joins TRBV21-1 to TRBJ1-2; absent DNA, TCRdb's TRBD1 call cannot be checked. TRBV21-1 is deemed a pseudogene. CDR3 length: 18 residues.

This chain uses TRBV12-3 or TRBV12-4 with TRBJ2-1; TCRdb designates TRBD1, a call that cannot be tested without DNA. The CDR3 sequence is 15 residues long. The CDR3 spells CASSGLFDRNNEQFF.

The rearrangement links TRBV7-8 to TRBJ2-5; TCRdb calls TRBD1, which cannot be checked without DNA. CDR1 is SGHVS, CDR2 FQNEAQ, per germline. The CDR3 covers 17 residues. CDR3 amino acids: CASSLFPEGMEQETQYF. The whole variable domain, remainder taken from reference TRBV7-8 and TRBJ2-5, is GAGVSQSPRYKVAKRGQDVALRCDPISGHVSLFWYQQALGQGPEFLTYFQNEAQLDKSGLPSDRFFAERPEGSVSTLKIQRTQQEDSAVYLCASSLFPEGMEQETQYFGPGTRLLVL.

The V gene is TRBV29-1, the J gene TRBJ1-4; the TCRdb call, TRBD1, lacks DNA for checking. Germline V CDR1 and CDR2: SQVTM, ANQGSEA. The CDR3 has 12 amino acids. Here the CDR3 reads CSVGQGAEKLFF.

V gene TRBV5-5 combines with J gene TRBJ1-4; TCRdb's D call of TRBD1 is untestable without DNA. Germline-derived CDR1 and CDR2 are SGHKS and YYEKEE (reference sequence). The CDR3 has 15 residues. The chain's CDR3 is CASSLAGAANEKLFF.

The chain carries TRBV3-1 and TRBJ2-5; checking the TCRdb D call of TRBD2 is not possible without DNA. Per the germline V gene, CDR1 is LGHDT and CDR2 is YNNKEL (reference sequence). CDR3 size: 14 residues. CDR3 protein: CASSHRTSRETQYF.

The rearrangement uses TRBV6-2 or TRBV6-3 and TRBJ2-7; TCRdb designates TRBD1, a call that cannot be tested without DNA. In germline, CDR1 is MNHEY, CDR2 SVGEGT. The CDR3 totals 12 residues. CDR3 region: CASGTASYEQYF.

The V and J genes are TRBV7-9 and TRBJ2-5; lacking DNA, the TRBD1 call made by TCRdb goes unchecked. This CDR3 has 13 residues. Looked up from germline, CDR1 is SEHNR and CDR2 is FQNEAQ (reference sequence). The CDR3 loop is CASSRDSQETQYF.

V gene TRBV24-1 combines with J gene TRBJ2-1; TCRdb's D call of TRBD2 is untestable without DNA. The germline V gene has CDR1 KGHDR and CDR2 SFDVKD. The CDR3 has 17 residues. CDR3 in amino acids: CATSDPATGSSYNEQFF.

V usage is TRBV3-1 and J usage is TRBJ2-1; the TRBD2 assignment by TCRdb is unverifiable without DNA. CDR1 is LGHDT and CDR2 is YNNKEL in the germline V gene (reference sequence). The CDR3 spans 12 residues. The CDR3 protein is CASSPQGSAQFF.

The J gene is TRBJ2-1, the V gene TRBV11-3; the D call of TRBD1 rests on TCRdb alone, since no DNA is present to check it. The CDR3 contains 16 residues. Germline values: CDR1 SGHNT, CDR2 YENEEA. CDR3 sequence: CASSLDRGVGYNEQFF.

The CDR3 here is CASTHTGGAEAFF. This chain connects TRBV28 to TRBJ1-1. Per germline, CDR1 MDHEN and CDR2 SYDVKM. The CDR3 runs 13 residues.

The gene calls are TRBV20-1 and TRBJ2-7; as DNA is missing, the TRBD2 call by TCRdb cannot be tested. This CDR3 has 15 amino acids. CDR1 DFQATT and CDR2 SNEGSKA come from the germline V gene (reference sequence). The CDR3 protein is CSARDGLAPLYEQYF.